This T cell receptor (beta chain) is from a study of T cell responses to AZD1222 COVID-19 vaccine. The CDR3 extends over 14 amino acids. CDR1 and CDR2 (germline): MNHEY, SMNVEV (reference sequence). Trimming stripped 5 bases from V and 3 bases from J, with 10 bases between. Regarding the study as a whole: Donors skewed white British and female; clonal diversity was possibly underestimated.

Generated by immunoSEQ multiplex PCR, the TCRdb table keeps only in-frame clones and is missing some. The sample includes around 150,000 clones, approximately 85% of them seen just once. As regards this clone: The antigen remains undetermined.

Here the sequenced sample was peripheral blood, taken 28 days after the second dose of the MenACWY control vaccine. The chain combines TRBV27 with TRBJ1-4; possible D gene TRBD1, 6 bases. The TCR sequence derives from an adult who received the MenACWY meningococcal vaccine as a control. As DNA, the CDR3 is TGTGCCAGCAGTCCGAGGGGGGCTAATGAAAAACTGTTTTTT. Translation: CASSPRGANEKLFF.